This T cell receptor beta chain was retrieved from a study of T-cell reconstitution after alpha-beta-depleted transplantation in children. CDR3 length: 14 amino acids. CDR1 and CDR2 (germline): SGHRS, YFSETQ. With V trimmed by 0 bases and J by 4 bases, 2 bases remained unmatched. As to this clonotype: The antigen remains undetermined.

Preparation of the TCRbeta library used unique molecular identifiers. TCRdb independently ran MiXCR on the PCR reads; one entry per CDR3 protein. The table includes about 980,000 distinct CDR3 sequences, roughly 29% detected once. Study-wide results and limits: Surviving recipient cells, namely T cells and thymic progenitors, were the source of high day-60 TCRbeta diversity in some patients. At the one-year point after transplant, T-cell counts and TCRbeta diversity were found to come mostly from T cells that had been newly produced.

The sequence was obtained from a boy under two years old who had a stem cell transplant for SCID, so the T cells may come from the graft donor. The gene calls are TRBV5-1 and TRBJ1-2, with 8 bases lining up with TRBD1. This specimen was PBMCs, mostly from graft donor cells, taken 360 days after TCRalphabeta/CD19-depleted stem cell transplant. The CDR3 coding sequence is TGCGCCAGCAGCTTGGGGACAGGGATCTATGGCTACACCTTC. As protein: CASSLGTGIYGYTF.